A selection of T cell receptor beta chains follows, all from one sample in a study of shared clonotypes between healthy human individuals. TCRdb's table, derived via immunoSEQ multiplex PCR, lists solely in-frame clones and lacks some. Of approximately 530,000 clones in the sample, about 96% were seen once. The specimen sequenced was naive CD4+ T cells sorted from blood. These receptors came from a woman aged 25 to 39 in good health. Both conserved end residues are part of each CDR3. Each record gives: V gene, J gene, D gene, CDR3 DNA, CDR3 protein. The D gene is left open where the match is weak.

V gene: TRBV28; J gene: TRBJ2-7; D gene: NA; CDR3 DNA: TGTGCCAGCAGTCCGGAAGGGTTCAACGAGCAGTACTTC; CDR3 protein: CASSPEGFNEQYF
V gene: TRBV7-3; J gene: TRBJ1-1; D gene: NA; CDR3 DNA: TGTGCCAGCAGCTTAAAACAGGGTGCGACTGAAGCTTTCTTT; CDR3 protein: CASSLKQGATEAFF
V gene: TRBV29-1; J gene: TRBJ2-7; D gene: NA; CDR3 DNA: TGCAGCGTTGAAGACCCCCCTGGGAAGGGACATAGCTCCTACGAGCAGTACTTC; CDR3 protein: CSVEDPPGKGHSSYEQYF
V gene: TRBV19; J gene: TRBJ1-4; D gene: NA; CDR3 DNA: TGTGCCAGTAGTATAAACCCCCGGGGGCTCGGTGAAAAACTGTTTTTT; CDR3 protein: CASSINPRGLGEKLFF
V gene: TRBV28; J gene: TRBJ2-7; D gene: NA; CDR3 DNA: TGTGCCAGCAGCCCTGGCCCCCCCCACGAGCAGTACTTC; CDR3 protein: CASSPGPPHEQYF
V gene: TRBV28; J gene: TRBJ2-7; D gene: TRBD2; CDR3 DNA: TGTGCCAGCAGCCCTCGGGAGGGGGAGGGCCACAACGAGCAGTACTTC; CDR3 protein: CASSPREGEGHNEQYF
V gene: TRBV6-1; J gene: TRBJ2-7; D gene: TRBD1; CDR3 DNA: TGTGCCAGCAGTGAAAGGGACAGAGAAGACGAGCAGTACTTC; CDR3 protein: CASSERDREDEQYF
V gene: TRBV18; J gene: TRBJ1-1; D gene: NA; CDR3 DNA: TGTGCCAGCTCACCCGGGGGAGAGAACACTGAAGCTTTCTTT; CDR3 protein: CASSPGGENTEAFF
V gene: TRBV4-1; J gene: TRBJ2-7; D gene: NA; CDR3 DNA: TGCGCCAGCAGCCCACGACGGGAATACTACGAGCAGTACTTC; CDR3 protein: CASSPRREYYEQYF
V gene: TRBV11-3; J gene: TRBJ2-5; D gene: NA; CDR3 DNA: TGTGCCAGCAGCCGCTCCGGCCCAGGGGAGACCCAGTACTTC; CDR3 protein: CASSRSGPGETQYF
V gene: TRBV10-1; J gene: TRBJ2-1; D gene: TRBD2; CDR3 DNA: TGCGCCAGCAGTGAAGGACTAGCGCGGTACAATGAGCAGTTCTTC; CDR3 protein: CASSEGLARYNEQFF
V gene: TRBV29-1; J gene: TRBJ2-1; D gene: TRBD2; CDR3 DNA: TGCAGCACTAAAAAGGATCTAGCGGGAGCGCTCAATGAGCAGTTCTTC; CDR3 protein: CSTKKDLAGALNEQFF